Listed here are 5 T cell receptor beta chains from one sample, sequenced in a study of blood T cell repertoires in COVID-19. The method was immunoSEQ multiplex PCR; TCRdb's version includes in-frame clones alone and lacks a portion of them. The sample holds 450,000 to 500,000 clones, 80% to 90% seen once. The sequencing input was peripheral blood. The receptors derive from a human donor in a cohort sampled during active COVID-19.

This clone was observed a few times. The chain links TRBV7-2 to TRBJ2-1; D is uncertain. V lost 1 base and J lost 4, with 11 bases in between. Looked up from germline, CDR1 is SGHTA and CDR2 is FQGNSA. The CDR3 length is 15 residues. For the CDR3, the DNA is TGTGCCAGCAGCTTAGACGCTGGCCAGTACAATGAGCAGTTCTTC. This gives the protein CASSLDAGQYNEQFF. The whole variable domain, filled in from reference TRBV7-2 and TRBJ2-1, reads GAGVSQSPSNKVTEKGKDVELRCDPISGHTALYWYRQSLGQGLEFLIYFQGNSAPDKSGLPSDRFSAERTGGSVSTLTIQRTQQEDSAVYLCASSLDAGQYNEQFFGPGTRLTVL.

In DNA form, the CDR3 reads TGCGCCAGCAGCCATGCTCGGGGAAAACTGTTTTTT. Translation gives CASSHARGKLFF. V gene TRBV4-1 combines with J gene TRBJ1-4; D gene uncertain. Germline CDR1 is MGHRA and CDR2 is YSYEKL. CDR3 length: 12 residues. Trimming removed 3 bases from V and 10 bases from J, with 9 bases in between.

The chain employs TRBV11-3 and TRBJ2-7, with D unclear. CDR1 is SGHNT and CDR2 is YENEEA in the germline V gene. The germline V and J ends were trimmed by 3 bases and 5 bases, with 11 bases remaining between them. The CDR3 is 13 amino acids. In DNA, the CDR3 is TGTGCCAGCAGCTTCTCCATACTGGACGAGCAGTACTTC. Translated, it gives CASSFSILDEQYF.

The V and J genes are TRBV5-1 and TRBJ2-1; 7 positions match TRBD1. Germline assignment: CDR1 SGHRS and CDR2 YFSETQ. The CDR3 extends over 16 amino acids. The trim removed 0 bases at V and 4 bases at J, leaving 7 bases unmatched. In DNA form, the CDR3 reads TGCGCCAGCAGCTTGGGGGTAACAGGGGCATACAATGAGCAGTTCTTC. Protein sequence: CASSLGVTGAYNEQFF.

The chain is built from TRBV5-6 and TRBJ2-7; 8 bases align to TRBD1. Germline V gene lookup returns CDR1 SGHDT and CDR2 YYEEEE. J was trimmed by 3 bases and V by 4 bases; bases with no gene match: 9. The CDR3 covers 15 residues. Written as DNA, the CDR3 is TGTGCCAGCAGCGGTATAGGACAGGGTGGCTACGAGCAGTACTTC. Protein sequence: CASSGIGQGGYEQYF.